This TCR beta chain was observed in a study of graft-versus-host responses after intestinal transplantation. Libraries were prepared by immunoSEQ multiplex PCR; TCRdb keeps only in-frame clonotypes and omits some of them. Of 60,000 to 90,000 clones in the sample, less than 95% were seen once. Regarding this clone: The antigen is unknown.

The sequence was obtained from a human donor who received an intestinal transplant. The input for sequencing was unstimulated CD8+ T cells sorted from spleen or lymph node cells, taken before intestinal transplant.

CDR3 amino acids: CASSVVGGGADTQYF. The CDR3 DNA sequence: TGTGCCAGCAGCGTAGTTGGGGGCGGCGCAGATACGCAGTATTTT. The gene calls are TRBV9 and TRBJ2-3; D might be TRBD1 (6 bases). In germline, CDR1 is SGDLS, CDR2 YYNGEE. This CDR3 contains 15 residues. Trimming shortened V by 0 bases and J by 4 bases, and 12 bases separated the two germline ends. The variable domain in full, with the rest retrieved from reference TRBV9 and TRBJ2-3, is DSGVTQTPKHLITATGQRVTLRCSPRSGDLSVYWYQQSLDQGLQFLIQYYNGEERAKGNILERFSAQQFPDLHSELNLSSLELGDSALYFCASSVVGGGADTQYFGPGTRLTVL.